In its sample, the clone carrying this T cell receptor beta chain was seen a few times. Germline-derived CDR1 and CDR2 are SGHAT and FQNNGV. This CDR3 spans 15 amino acids. Trimming pared 6 bases from V and 3 bases from J, leaving 14 bases between. A second PCR, run for roughly 7 to 11 cycles, used a sample-barcoded 5' primer plus a J-beta primer mix. One entry per CDR3 protein, called by TCRdb with MiXCR from the 5' RACE reads. The table records around 1,000,000 distinct CDR3 sequences, roughly 24% of them present only once. Peripheral blood samples of approximately 10 milliliters were drawn from each donor. The data were obtained in a study of blood T cells in healthy people across ages. These records were also assigned to another study, of T cells of mothers and their children.

This sequence was found in a girl aged 2-10 years in good health. This chain joins TRBV11-2 and TRBJ1-4, with D uncertain. Sequencing was done on a sample of blood. CDR3 DNA: TGTGCCAGCAGGTCTACCACAGAGCCTAATGAAAAACTGTTTTTT. This gives the protein CASRSTTEPNEKLFF. The full variable domain, rest sourced from reference TRBV11-2 and TRBJ1-4, is EAGVAQSPRYKIIEKRQSVAFWCNPISGHATLYWYQQILGQGPKLLIQFQNNGVVDDSQLPKDRFSAERLKGVDSTLKIQPAKLEDSAVYLCASRSTTEPNEKLFFGSGTQLSVL.